What follows is one TCR beta chain and its context. Its cognate antigen is unknown. The data were taken from a study of T cells in Graves' hyperthyroidism and ophthalmopathy. Findings of the study overall: Most thyroid-expanded clonotypes above 0.001 were also found in blood.

Patients aged 18 to 65 had newly diagnosed hyperthyroidism that had lasted under 2 months. Exclusion of a patient resulted from uncontrolled infection, other autoimmune disease, pregnancy or lactation. V lost 3 bases, J lost 6 bases, and 24 bases lay in between. The CDR3 spans 18 residues. The germline V gene encodes CDR1 MNHGY and CDR2 SVAAGI. RNA transcripts yielded amplified TCR beta CDR3 regions. In the first-round RT-PCR of the TCR CDR3, the HTBI primer set was used. TCRdb independently ran MiXCR on the multiplex PCR reads; one entry per CDR3 protein. Among around 580,000 distinct CDR3 sequences listed, over 15% were seen once.

The sequencing input was blood. The source of this sequence is a woman between 18 and 29 years old with Graves' hyperthyroidism. The V call is TRBV6-9, the J call TRBJ2-1; no firm D call. The CDR3 protein is CASSYTSEPLSYFNEQFF. The DNA of the CDR3 is TGTGCCAGCAGTTACACATCTGAACCGCTTTCTTATTTCAATGAGCAGTTCTTC.